A single sample gave rise to the 11 T cell receptor beta chains below, sequenced in a study of blood T cell repertoires in COVID-19. Clones were read by immunoSEQ multiplex PCR, and TCRdb kept only the in-frame ones, dropping some. The data contain roughly 320,000 clones, about 90% of them singletons. Sequencing input: peripheral blood. These receptors came from a woman between 45 and 65 years old with COVID-19, enrolled during active disease.

V gene TRBV5-5 combines with J gene TRBJ2-3, with TRBD1 matching over 8 bases. The CDR3 has 14 amino acids. Germline CDR1 SGHKS, CDR2 YYEKEE (reference sequence). The V and J ends lost 5 bases and 4 bases, in that order; junction bases with no gene match: 6. Here the CDR3 DNA reads TGTGCCAGCAGACCGACAGGGGAGTCAGATACGCAGTATTTT. This translates into CASRPTGESDTQYF.

This clone was observed once. This chain joins TRBV12-5 and TRBJ1-4; D gene uncertain. The V end lost 4 bases, the J end lost 7 bases, and 13 bases lay between the germline ends. The CDR3 has 14 amino acids. Germline V gene sequence: CDR1 LGHNT, CDR2 FRNRAP. CDR3: CASGSSGFGEKLFF. The DNA of the CDR3 is TGTGCTAGTGGTTCGTCCGGGTTTGGTGAAAAACTGTTTTTT.

The chain links TRBV7-3 to TRBJ1-2; TRBD1 matches at 7 bases. Germline values: CDR1 SGHTA, CDR2 FQGTGA. The CDR3 consists of 15 residues. The V segment lost 5 bases and the J segment 4 bases; nucleotides outside the gene matches: 10. The CDR3 bases are TGTGCCAGCAGCCCCGACAGGGACCTACTCTATGGCTACACCTTC. It encodes CASSPDRDLLYGYTF.

The rearrangement uses TRBV7-9 and TRBJ2-7; 7 bases are a match to TRBD1. Germline lookup yields CDR1 SEHNR and CDR2 FQNEAQ (reference sequence). V lost 4 bases to trimming and J lost 3 bases; unmatched junction nucleotides: 3. The CDR3 totals 13 residues. CDR3 protein: CASSWNRGYEQYF. The DNA for the CDR3 is TGTGCCAGCAGCTGGAACAGGGGCTACGAGCAGTACTTC.

The chain carries TRBV10-3 and TRBJ2-1, with 11 bases lining up with TRBD2. The CDR3 length is 16 residues. Looked up from germline, CDR1 is ENHRY and CDR2 is SYGVKD. V shed 3 bases and J 5 bases; nucleotides not matched to a gene: 6. CDR3 region: CAISDWGLAADNEQFF. As DNA, the CDR3 is TGTGCCATCAGTGATTGGGGACTAGCGGCAGACAATGAGCAGTTCTTC.

The genes are TRBV19 and TRBJ1-1, with 7 nucleotides matching TRBD1. The germline V gene encodes CDR1 LNHDA and CDR2 SQIVND (reference sequence). The junction had 8 bases not matched to a gene; V was cut back by 2 bases and J by 5 bases. This CDR3 has 15 amino acids. The CDR3 loop reads CASSIRQGAATEAFF. The DNA of the CDR3 is TGTGCCAGTAGTATAAGACAGGGTGCGGCGACTGAAGCTTTCTTT.

The chain links TRBV21-1 to TRBJ2-1; the table gives TRBD2 as D, unverified against the DNA. TRBV21-1 is labeled a pseudogene. The CDR3 contains 16 residues. In DNA, the CDR3 is TGTGCCAGCAGTAGACAGCGGGAGGACCTATGGAATGAGCAGTTCTTC. It specifies CASSRQREDLWNEQFF.

The gene calls are TRBV4-3 and TRBJ1-2; TRBD1 is a possible D gene (6 bases). The V gene lost 1 base and the J gene lost 7 bases, with 10 bases spanning the gap. The CDR3 length is 13 residues. Germline V CDR1 and CDR2: LGHNA, YSLEER. The DNA for the CDR3 is TGCGCCAGCAGCCAAGTACAGGGCGGTGGCTACACCTTC. This translates into CASSQVQGGGYTF.

This chain uses TRBV18 with TRBJ2-2; maybe TRBD2 (7 bases). The germline V gene has CDR1 KGHSH and CDR2 LQKENI. The CDR3 totals 16 residues. V lost 3 bases and J lost 0, with 11 bases in between. For the CDR3, the DNA is TGTGCCAGCTCACCGTCCGGGGGGCCGAACACCGGGGAGCTGTTTTTT. This codes for CASSPSGGPNTGELFF.

This chain uses TRBV27 with TRBJ1-1; a weak D match, TRBD1 (6 bases). Trimming took off 4 bases at V and 7 bases at J, with 19 bases between the two ends. The CDR3 length is 15 residues. The germline V gene encodes CDR1 MNHEY and CDR2 SMNVEV (reference sequence). CDR3 DNA: TGTGCCAGCAGTTCCGGGGCTGCGGGGGGCGGTGAAGCTTTCTTT. Translation: CASSSGAAGGGEAFF.

The V and J genes are TRBV24-1 and TRBJ2-3; D remains unclear. Trimming stripped 5 bases from V and 1 base from J, with 12 bases between. This CDR3 region has 15 residues. The germline gives CDR1 KGHDR, CDR2 SFDVKD. This chain's CDR3 is CATSGRSSGTDTQYF. Here the CDR3 DNA reads TGTGCCACCAGTGGGCGGTCGTCGGGCACAGATACGCAGTATTTT.